This T cell receptor (beta chain) was identified in a study of T cell responses to AZD1222 COVID-19 vaccine. This CDR3 is built from 15 residues. The V end lost 3 bases, the J end lost 4 bases, and 15 bases lay between the germline ends. Germline V gene lookup returns CDR1 SEHNR and CDR2 FQNEAQ (reference sequence). Data came from immunoSEQ multiplex PCR; TCRdb stores just in-frame clones and leaves some out. The top ten clones hold 9.5% of a sample with approximately 130,000 clones, roughly nine tenths of them seen once. Source: peripheral blood, taken 28 days after the second AZD1222 dose. The chain links TRBV7-9 to TRBJ1-2; D is possibly TRBD1 (5 bases). This TCR derives from an adult who received the AZD1222 COVID-19 vaccine. CDR3 DNA: TGTGCCAGCAGCTTGGGCCAGGGAGTCGGCTATGGCTACACCTTC. Translated, it gives CASSLGQGVGYGYTF. Based on the CDR3 plus reference TRBV7-9 and TRBJ1-2, the full variable domain is DTGVSQNPRHKITKRGQNVTFRCDPISEHNRLYWYRQTLGQGPEFLTYFQNEAQLEKSRLLSDRFSAERPKGSFSTLEIQRTEQGDSAMYLCASSLGQGVGYGYTFGSGTRLTVV.